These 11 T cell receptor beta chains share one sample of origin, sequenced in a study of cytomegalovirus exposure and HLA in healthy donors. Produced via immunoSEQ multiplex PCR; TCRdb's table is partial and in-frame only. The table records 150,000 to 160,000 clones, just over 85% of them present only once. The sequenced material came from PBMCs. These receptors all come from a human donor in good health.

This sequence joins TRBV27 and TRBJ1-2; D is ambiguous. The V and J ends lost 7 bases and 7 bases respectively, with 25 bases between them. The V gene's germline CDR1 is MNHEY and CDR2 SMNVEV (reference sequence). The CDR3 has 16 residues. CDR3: CASTPSEGLAPIGYTF. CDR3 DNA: TGTGCCAGCACCCCTAGTGAGGGTCTGGCGCCGATTGGCTACACCTTC.

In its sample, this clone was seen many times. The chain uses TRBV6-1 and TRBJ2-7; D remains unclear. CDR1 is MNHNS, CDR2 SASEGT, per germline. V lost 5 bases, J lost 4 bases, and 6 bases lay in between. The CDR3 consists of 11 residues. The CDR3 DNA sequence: TGTGCCAGCAGTCCCTTGTACGAGCAGTACTTC. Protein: CASSPLYEQYF.

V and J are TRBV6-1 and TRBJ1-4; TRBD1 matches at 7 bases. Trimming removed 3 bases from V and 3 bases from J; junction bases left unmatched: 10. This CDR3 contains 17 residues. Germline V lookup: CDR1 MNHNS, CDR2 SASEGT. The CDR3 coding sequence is TGTGCCAGCAGTGACCGACTTGGGGGACAGCCTAATGAAAAACTGTTTTTT. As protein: CASSDRLGGQPNEKLFF.

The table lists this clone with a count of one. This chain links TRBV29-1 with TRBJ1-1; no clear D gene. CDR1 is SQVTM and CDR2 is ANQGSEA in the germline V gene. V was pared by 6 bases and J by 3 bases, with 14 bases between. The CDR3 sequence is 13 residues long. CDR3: CSVAPLLYTEAFF. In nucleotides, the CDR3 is TGCAGCGTGGCCCCTTTGTTGTACACTGAAGCTTTCTTT.

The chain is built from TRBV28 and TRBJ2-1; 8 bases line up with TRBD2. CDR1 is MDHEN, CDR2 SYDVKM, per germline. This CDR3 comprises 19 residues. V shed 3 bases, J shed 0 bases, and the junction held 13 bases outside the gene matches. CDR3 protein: CASSFPLFERESSYNEQFF. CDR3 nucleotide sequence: TGTGCCAGCAGTTTCCCCCTTTTTGAGCGGGAGAGCTCCTACAATGAGCAGTTCTTC.

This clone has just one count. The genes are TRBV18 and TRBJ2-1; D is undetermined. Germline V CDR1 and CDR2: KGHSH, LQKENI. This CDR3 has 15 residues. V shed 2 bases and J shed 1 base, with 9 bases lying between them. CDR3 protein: CASSPDTISYNEQFF. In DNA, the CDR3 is TGTGCCAGCTCACCAGACACGATTTCCTACAATGAGCAGTTCTTC.

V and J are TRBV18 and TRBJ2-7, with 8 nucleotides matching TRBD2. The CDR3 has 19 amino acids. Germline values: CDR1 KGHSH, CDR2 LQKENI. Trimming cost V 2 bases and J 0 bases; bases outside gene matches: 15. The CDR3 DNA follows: TGTGCCAGCTCACCAGTAGTGGCCAACAGCGGGGGCTACTCCTACGAGCAGTACTTC. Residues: CASSPVVANSGGYSYEQYF. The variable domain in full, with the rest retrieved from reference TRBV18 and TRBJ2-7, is NAGVMQNPRHLVRRRGQEARLRCSPMKGHSHVYWYRQLPEEGLKFMVYLQKENIIDESGMPKERFSAEFPKEGPSILRIQQVVRGDSAAYFCASSPVVANSGGYSYEQYFGPGTRLTVT.

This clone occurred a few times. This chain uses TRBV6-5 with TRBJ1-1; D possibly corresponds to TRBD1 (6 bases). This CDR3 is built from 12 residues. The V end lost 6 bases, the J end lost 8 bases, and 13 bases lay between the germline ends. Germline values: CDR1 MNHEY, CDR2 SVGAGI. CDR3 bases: TGTGCCAGCAGAGCCCGGACAGACGAAGCTTTCTTT. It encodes CASRARTDEAFF.

CDR3 sequence: CASSLRGLSSGANVLTF. The CDR3 DNA follows: TGCGCCAGCAGCTTGAGGGGTTTGTCTTCTGGGGCCAACGTCCTGACTTTC. V gene TRBV5-1 combines with J gene TRBJ2-6, with D perhaps TRBD1 (5 bases). The CDR3 loop spans 17 amino acids. V lost 1 base and J 1 base, leaving 12 bases between the germline ends. Germline CDR1 and CDR2: SGHRS and YFSETQ.

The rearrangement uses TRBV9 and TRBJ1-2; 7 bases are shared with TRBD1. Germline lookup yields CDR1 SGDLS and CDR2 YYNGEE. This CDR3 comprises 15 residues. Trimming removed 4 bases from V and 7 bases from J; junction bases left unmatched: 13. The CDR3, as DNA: TGTGCCAGCAGCCAAAGGGACAGTCGGTGGGGTGGCTACACCTTC. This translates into CASSQRDSRWGGYTF. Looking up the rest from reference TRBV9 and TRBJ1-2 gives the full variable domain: DSGVTQTPKHLITATGQRVTLRCSPRSGDLSVYWYQQSLDQGLQFLIQYYNGEERAKGNILERFSAQQFPDLHSELNLSSLELGDSALYFCASSQRDSRWGGYTFGSGTRLTVV.

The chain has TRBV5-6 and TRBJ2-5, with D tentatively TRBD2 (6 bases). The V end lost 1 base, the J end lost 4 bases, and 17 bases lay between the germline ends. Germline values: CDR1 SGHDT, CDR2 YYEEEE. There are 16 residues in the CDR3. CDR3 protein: CASSLPFQGLPETQYF. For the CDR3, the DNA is TGTGCCAGCAGCTTGCCATTTCAGGGACTCCCAGAGACCCAGTACTTC.